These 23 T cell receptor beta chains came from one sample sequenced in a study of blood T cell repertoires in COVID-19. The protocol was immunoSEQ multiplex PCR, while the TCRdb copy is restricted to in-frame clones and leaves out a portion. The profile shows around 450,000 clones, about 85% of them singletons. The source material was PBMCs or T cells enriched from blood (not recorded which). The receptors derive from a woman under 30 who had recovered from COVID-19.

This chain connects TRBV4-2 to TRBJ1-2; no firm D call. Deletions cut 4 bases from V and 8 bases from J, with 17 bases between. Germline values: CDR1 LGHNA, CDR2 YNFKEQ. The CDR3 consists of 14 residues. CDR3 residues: CASSRIGEGGGYTF. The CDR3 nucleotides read TGTGCCAGCAGCCGAATTGGCGAGGGTGGGGGCTACACCTTC.

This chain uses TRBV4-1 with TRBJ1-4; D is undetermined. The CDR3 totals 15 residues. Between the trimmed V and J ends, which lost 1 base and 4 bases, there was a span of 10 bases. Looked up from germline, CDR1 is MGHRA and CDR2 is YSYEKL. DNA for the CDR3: TGCGCCAGCAGCCAAGGCCCCTCGGGTAATGAAAAACTGTTTTTT. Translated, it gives CASSQGPSGNEKLFF.

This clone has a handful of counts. This chain's CDR3 is CASTPGQRHQETQYF. The DNA for the CDR3 is TGTGCCAGTACCCCGGGACAGAGACACCAAGAGACCCAGTACTTC. The genes are TRBV25-1 and TRBJ2-5; TRBD1 agrees at 7 bases. Germline V gives CDR1 MGHDK, CDR2 SYGVNS. The CDR3 has 15 residues. Trimming took 9 bases from V and 0 from J; bases not matched to a gene: 10.

Here the CDR3 DNA reads TGCGCCAGCAGCCAAGACCGGGACAGCTCCTACGAGCAGTACTTC. Amino acids: CASSQDRDSSYEQYF. The chain carries TRBV4-1 and TRBJ2-7; 7 nucleotides agree with TRBD1. Looked up from germline, CDR1 is MGHRA and CDR2 is YSYEKL. The CDR3 runs 15 residues. V lost 0 bases to trimming and J lost 0 bases; unmatched junction nucleotides: 2.

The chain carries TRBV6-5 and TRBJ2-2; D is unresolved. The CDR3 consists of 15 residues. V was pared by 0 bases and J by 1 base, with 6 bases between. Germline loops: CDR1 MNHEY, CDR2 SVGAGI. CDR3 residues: CASSYSPENTGELFF. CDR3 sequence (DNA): TGTGCCAGCAGTTACTCGCCAGAGAACACCGGGGAGCTGTTTTTT.

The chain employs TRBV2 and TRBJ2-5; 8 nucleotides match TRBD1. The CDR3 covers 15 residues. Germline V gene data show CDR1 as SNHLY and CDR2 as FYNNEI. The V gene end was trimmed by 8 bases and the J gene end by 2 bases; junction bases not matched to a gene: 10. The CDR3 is CASEKNRGSQETQYF. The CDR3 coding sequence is TGTGCCAGCGAAAAGAACAGGGGGAGTCAAGAGACCCAGTACTTC. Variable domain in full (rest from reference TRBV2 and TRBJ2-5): EPEVTQTPSHQVTQMGQEVILRCVPISNHLYFYWYRQILGQKVEFLVSFYNNEISEKSEIFDDQFSVERPDGSNFTLKIRSTKLEDSAMYFCASEKNRGSQETQYFGPGTRLLVL.

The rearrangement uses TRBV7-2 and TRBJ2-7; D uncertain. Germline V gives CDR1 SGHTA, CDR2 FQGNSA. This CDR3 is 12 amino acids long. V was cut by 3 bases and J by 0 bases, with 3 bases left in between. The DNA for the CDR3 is TGTGCCAGCAGCTTTAACTCCTACGAGCAGTACTTC. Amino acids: CASSFNSYEQYF.

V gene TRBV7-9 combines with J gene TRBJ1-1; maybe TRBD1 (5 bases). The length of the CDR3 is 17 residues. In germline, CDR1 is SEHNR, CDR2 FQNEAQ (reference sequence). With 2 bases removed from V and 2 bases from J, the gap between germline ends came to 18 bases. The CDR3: CASSLFGKGRDNTEAFF. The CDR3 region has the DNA TGTGCCAGCAGCTTATTTGGTAAGGGGCGAGATAACACTGAAGCTTTCTTT.

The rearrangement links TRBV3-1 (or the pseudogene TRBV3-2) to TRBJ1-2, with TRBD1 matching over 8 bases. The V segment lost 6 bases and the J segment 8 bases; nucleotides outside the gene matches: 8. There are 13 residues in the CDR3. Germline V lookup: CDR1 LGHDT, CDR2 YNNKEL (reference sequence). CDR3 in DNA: TGTGCCAGCAGACCGGGACAGGTCTTCGGCTACACCTTC. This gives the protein CASRPGQVFGYTF.

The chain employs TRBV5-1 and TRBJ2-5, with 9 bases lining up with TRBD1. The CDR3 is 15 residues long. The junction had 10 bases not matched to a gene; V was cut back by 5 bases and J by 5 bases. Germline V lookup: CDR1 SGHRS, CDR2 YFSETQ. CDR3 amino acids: CASRPAGQGWETQYF. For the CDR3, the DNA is TGCGCCAGCAGGCCCGCGGGACAGGGATGGGAGACCCAGTACTTC.

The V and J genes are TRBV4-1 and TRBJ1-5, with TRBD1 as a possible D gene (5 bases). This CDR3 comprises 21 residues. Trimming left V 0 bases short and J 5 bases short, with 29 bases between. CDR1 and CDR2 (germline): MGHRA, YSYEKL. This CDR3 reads CASSQDLIREAGRLGDQPQHF. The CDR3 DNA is TGCGCCAGCAGCCAAGATTTGATCAGGGAAGCAGGGAGGTTGGGCGATCAGCCCCAGCATTTT.

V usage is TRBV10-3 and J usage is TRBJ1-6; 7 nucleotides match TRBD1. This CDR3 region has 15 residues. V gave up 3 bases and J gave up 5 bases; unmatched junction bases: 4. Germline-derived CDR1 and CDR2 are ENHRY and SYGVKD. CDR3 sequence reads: CAISDSGQDNSPLHF. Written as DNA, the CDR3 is TGTGCCATCAGTGACTCCGGACAGGATAATTCACCCCTCCACTTT.

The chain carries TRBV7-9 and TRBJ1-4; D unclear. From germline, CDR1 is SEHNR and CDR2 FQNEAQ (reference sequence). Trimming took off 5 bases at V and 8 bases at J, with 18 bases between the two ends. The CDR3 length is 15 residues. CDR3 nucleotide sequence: TGTGCCAGCAGCCTTGGGTGGCCCGGAGGGGAAAAACTGTTTTTT. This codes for CASSLGWPGGEKLFF.

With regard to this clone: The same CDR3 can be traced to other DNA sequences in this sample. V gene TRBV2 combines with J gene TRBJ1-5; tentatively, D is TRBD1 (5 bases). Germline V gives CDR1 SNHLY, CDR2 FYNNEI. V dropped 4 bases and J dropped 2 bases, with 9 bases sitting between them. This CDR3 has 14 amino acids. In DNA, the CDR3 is TGTGCCAGCAGTGGCCAGGGTGGCAATCAGCCCCAGCATTTT. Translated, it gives CASSGQGGNQPQHF.

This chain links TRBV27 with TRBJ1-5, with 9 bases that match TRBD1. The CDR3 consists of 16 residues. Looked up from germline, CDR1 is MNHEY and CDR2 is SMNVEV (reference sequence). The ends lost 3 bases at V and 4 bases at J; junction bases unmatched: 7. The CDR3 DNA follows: TGTGCCAGCAGTTTCTCGACCGGGACAGGGAATCAGCCCCAGCATTTT. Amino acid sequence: CASSFSTGTGNQPQHF.

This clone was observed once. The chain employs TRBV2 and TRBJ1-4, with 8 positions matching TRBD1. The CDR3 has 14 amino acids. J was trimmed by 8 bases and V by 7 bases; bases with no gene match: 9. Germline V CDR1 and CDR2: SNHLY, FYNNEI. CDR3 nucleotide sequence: TGTGCCAGCATATTCGGACAGGGTGGAGAAAAACTGTTTTTT. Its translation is CASIFGQGGEKLFF.

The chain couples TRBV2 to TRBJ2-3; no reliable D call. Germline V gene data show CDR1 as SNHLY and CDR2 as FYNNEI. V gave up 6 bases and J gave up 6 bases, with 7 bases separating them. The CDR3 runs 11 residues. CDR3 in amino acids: CASSAMDTQYF. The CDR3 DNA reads TGTGCCAGCAGCGCTATGGATACGCAGTATTTT.

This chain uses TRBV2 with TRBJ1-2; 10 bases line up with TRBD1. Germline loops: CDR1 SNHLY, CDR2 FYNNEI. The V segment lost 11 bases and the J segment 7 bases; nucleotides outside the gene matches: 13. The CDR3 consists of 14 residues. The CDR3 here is CASDRQGAIGGYTF. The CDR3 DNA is TGTGCCTCCGACCGACAGGGGGCAATTGGTGGCTACACCTTC. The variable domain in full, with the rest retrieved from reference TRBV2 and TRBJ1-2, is EPEVTQTPSHQVTQMGQEVILRCVPISNHLYFYWYRQILGQKVEFLVSFYNNEISEKSEIFDDQFSVERPDGSNFTLKIRSTKLEDSAMYFCASDRQGAIGGYTFGSGTRLTVV.

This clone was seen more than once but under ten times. CDR3 region: CASSADPQGADGYTF. The CDR3 bases are TGTGCCAGCAGCGCAGACCCACAGGGGGCAGATGGCTACACCTTC. The rearrangement links TRBV9 to TRBJ1-2; 9 bases fit TRBD1. Germline CDR1 reads SGDLS; CDR2 reads YYNGEE. CDR3 length equals 15 residues. J was trimmed by 6 bases and V by 3 bases; bases with no gene match: 9.

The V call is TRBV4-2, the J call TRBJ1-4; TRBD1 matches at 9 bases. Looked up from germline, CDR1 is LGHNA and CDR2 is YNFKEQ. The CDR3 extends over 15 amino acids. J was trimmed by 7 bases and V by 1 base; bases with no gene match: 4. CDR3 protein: CASSQGGTGSEKLFF. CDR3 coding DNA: TGTGCCAGCAGCCAAGGGGGGACAGGGAGTGAAAAACTGTTTTTT.

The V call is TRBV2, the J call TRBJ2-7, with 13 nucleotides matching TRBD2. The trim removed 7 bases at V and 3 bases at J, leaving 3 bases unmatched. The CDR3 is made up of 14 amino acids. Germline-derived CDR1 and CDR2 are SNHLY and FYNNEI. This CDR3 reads CASTGLAGDYEQYF. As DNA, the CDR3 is TGTGCCAGCACTGGACTAGCGGGGGACTACGAGCAGTACTTC.

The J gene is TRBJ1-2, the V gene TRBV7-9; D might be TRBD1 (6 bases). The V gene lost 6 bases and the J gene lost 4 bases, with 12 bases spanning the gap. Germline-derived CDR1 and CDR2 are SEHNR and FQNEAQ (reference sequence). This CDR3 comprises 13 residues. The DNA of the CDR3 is TGTGCCAGCAGAAAGACAGGTTCCTATGGCTACACCTTC. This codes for CASRKTGSYGYTF.

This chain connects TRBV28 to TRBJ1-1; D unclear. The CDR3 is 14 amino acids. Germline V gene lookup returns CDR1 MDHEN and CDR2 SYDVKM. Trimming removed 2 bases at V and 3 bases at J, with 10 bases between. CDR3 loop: CASSLVDADTEAFF. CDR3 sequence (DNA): TGTGCCAGCAGTTTAGTAGACGCGGACACTGAAGCTTTCTTT.